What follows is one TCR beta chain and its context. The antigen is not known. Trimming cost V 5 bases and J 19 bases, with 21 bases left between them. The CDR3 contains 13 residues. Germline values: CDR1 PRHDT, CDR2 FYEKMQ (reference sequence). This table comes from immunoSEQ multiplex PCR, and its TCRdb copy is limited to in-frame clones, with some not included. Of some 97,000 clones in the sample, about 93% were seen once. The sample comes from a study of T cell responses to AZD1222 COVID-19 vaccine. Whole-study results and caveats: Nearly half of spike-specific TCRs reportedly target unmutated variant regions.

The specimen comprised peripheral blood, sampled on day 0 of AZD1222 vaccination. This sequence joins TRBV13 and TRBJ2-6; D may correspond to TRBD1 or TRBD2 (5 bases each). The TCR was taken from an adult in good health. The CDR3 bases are TGTGCCAGCAGCCAGGGAGAGAGTGGTCCTGGAACTTTC. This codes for CASSQGESGPGTF. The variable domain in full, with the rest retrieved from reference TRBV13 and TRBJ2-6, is AAGVIQSPRHLIKEKRETATLKCYPIPRHDTVYWYQQGPGQDPQFLISFYEKMQSDKGSIPDRFSAQQFSDYHSELNMSSLELGDSALYFCASSQGESGPGTFGAGSRLTVL.